Sequencing of this T cell receptor beta chain was carried out in a study of prognosis after radiotherapy for stage I lung cancer. Study as a whole: With approximately 13 men and over 5 women, the cohort's median age was 74.5 years, range 53–84. Of the patients, 6 or 7 had squamous cell carcinoma and about a dozen had adenocarcinoma tumors.

Trimming removed 3 bases from V and 6 bases from J; junction bases left unmatched: 2. The CDR3 consists of 12 residues. Germline lookup yields CDR1 DFQATT and CDR2 SNEGSKA (reference sequence). Amplicons of TCR beta CDR3 were generated from genomic DNA by two-round multiplex PCR. TRBV and TRBJ genes each had their own specific primers in first-round PCR. Each CDR3 protein is one row after TCRdb ran MiXCR on the multiplex PCR reads. The data contain about 18,000 distinct CDR3 sequences, 50% to 60% of them seen just once; the ten biggest clones take up 25% to 30%. This clonotype was seen ten or more times.

The sequencing here drew on PBMCs, taken before or after stereotactic body radiation therapy (not recorded which). This TCR was sampled from a donor of 50 years or more with non-small cell lung cancer. The rearrangement uses TRBV20-1 and TRBJ2-1; 7 positions match TRBD2. The CDR3 bases are TGCAGTGCTAGGGGGGGGGGCAATGAGCAGTTCTTC. It translates to CSARGGGNEQFF.